This is a list of T cell receptor beta chains from one sample in a study of glioma-infiltrating T cells. One entry per CDR3 protein, called by TCRdb with MiXCR from the multiplex PCR reads. This table has some 150,000 distinct CDR3 sequences, approximately 40% appearing once. The specimen was glioma tissue, nonneoplastic brain tissue, or PBMCs (not recorded which). The receptors originated from a human donor with low-grade glioma or glioblastoma, undergoing nonglioma brain surgery, or in good health (not recorded which). The CDR3 runs from the conserved cysteine through the conserved F or W. The order of the fields is V gene, CDR3 protein.

TRBV27	CASTRGEAQYF
TRBV4-2	CASSQEDQPQHF
TRBV7-2	CASEVRGGYEQYF
TRBV12-3/TRBV12-4	CAFLNYGYTF
TRBV27	CASSWSGRDNEKLFF
TRBV4-2	CASSFQLGTEYF
TRBV18	CATLGKGSDTQYF
TRBV6-1	CASMGGSSYEQYF
TRBV20-1	CSARRGAYNEQFF
TRBV20-1	CSASSNGLLGEAFF
TRBV4-1	CASSQVTGQHGYTF
TRBV10-3	CAISSGRQETQYF
TRBV20-1	CSARRGGQNEKLFF
TRBV6-1	CASGDRSYEQYF
TRBV27	CASSRSSGGFYEQYF
TRBV6-1	CGSTHRQGTQETQYF
TRBV20-1	CSAVPYGAGTEQYF
TRBV5-1	CASGRGETDTQYF
TRBV2	CASSVYRAGQPQHF
TRBV15	CATSTPGVAGGHNEQFF